Shown below are 8 T cell receptor beta chains from a single sample sequenced in a study of T cell responses to AZD1222 COVID-19 vaccine. Some clones are missing from TCRdb's copy, which holds only in-frame ones; the method was immunoSEQ multiplex PCR. Seen here are some 130,000 clones, roughly 82% observed once, and the top ten hold roughly 4.3%. This specimen consisted of peripheral blood, obtained on day 0 of AZD1222 vaccination. The receptors were sampled from an adult in good health.

This chain joins TRBV7-9 and TRBJ1-2; D call uncertain. The V end was cut by 1 base, the J end by 6 bases, with 9 bases between. Germline-derived CDR1 and CDR2 are SEHNR and FQNEAQ (reference sequence). The CDR3 is 13 residues long. CDR3 nucleotides: TGTGCCAGCAGCTTAGGCAGAAACAATGGCTACACCTTC. Amino acids: CASSLGRNNGYTF.

This clone has a handful of counts. This chain joins TRBV19 and TRBJ1-4; D not certain. CDR1 and CDR2 from the germline V gene are LNHDA and SQIVND (reference sequence). The CDR3 is 14 residues long. Trimming removed 8 bases from V and 3 bases from J, with 13 bases in between. CDR3 sequence: CASAFVGANEKLFF. Here the CDR3 DNA reads TGTGCCAGTGCCTTTGTCGGGGCTAATGAAAAACTGTTTTTT.

The chain carries TRBV5-1 and TRBJ1-2, with 9 bases aligning to TRBD1. In germline, CDR1 is SGHRS, CDR2 YFSETQ. CDR3 length equals 14 residues. With V trimmed by 7 bases and J by 5 bases, 9 bases remained unmatched. The CDR3 DNA reads TGCGCCAGCTCCACGGGACAGGGTGTTTATGGCTACACCTTC. Encoded protein: CASSTGQGVYGYTF.

V gene TRBV7-9 combines with J gene TRBJ1-1; D unresolved. Trimming shortened V by 2 bases and J by 8 bases, and 9 bases separated the two germline ends. The length of the CDR3 is 12 residues. From germline, CDR1 is SEHNR and CDR2 FQNEAQ (reference sequence). DNA for the CDR3: TGTGCCAGCAGCTTAAATGAGGGAGAAGCTTTCTTT. It yields the protein CASSLNEGEAFF.

The chain has TRBV6-5 and TRBJ1-2; 7 nucleotides match TRBD1. With 6 bases clipped from V and 5 bases from J, the junction kept 9 bases outside the gene matches. The CDR3 has 14 amino acids. Germline CDR1 MNHEY, CDR2 SVGAGI. CDR3 nucleotides: TGTGCCAGCAGCTCTCGGACAGGTCTTTATGGCTACACCTTC. It is translated as CASSSRTGLYGYTF.

The chain joins TRBV5-4 to TRBJ1-2, with 10 bases matching TRBD1. J lost 7 bases, V lost 0 bases, and 6 bases had no gene match. The CDR3 consists of 15 residues. From germline, CDR1 is SGHNT and CDR2 YYREEE (reference sequence). The CDR3 sequence: CASSLVDRGSGGYTF. CDR3 DNA sequence: TGTGCCAGCAGCTTGGTGGACAGGGGGTCTGGTGGCTACACCTTC.

This clone came up a few times. V and J are TRBV9 and TRBJ1-2, with D possibly TRBD1 on 6 matching bases. Trimming cost V 0 bases and J 4 bases, with 16 bases left between them. Germline-derived CDR1 and CDR2 are SGDLS and YYNGEE. CDR3 size: 16 residues. The CDR3 DNA sequence: TGTGCCAGCAGCGTAGGACAGGCGGGGGAGGCCTATGGCTACACCTTC. Its translation: CASSVGQAGEAYGYTF.

The chain is built from TRBV18 and TRBJ1-2, with TRBD1 identical over 11 bases. Trimming took 0 bases from V and 4 from J; bases not matched to a gene: 4. CDR1 and CDR2 (germline): KGHSH, LQKENI. This CDR3 spans 16 amino acids. DNA of the CDR3: TGTGCCAGCTCACCACCGGGGACAGGGGGACCCTATGGCTACACCTTC. Its translation: CASSPPGTGGPYGYTF.